The 10 T cell receptor beta chains below come from one sample, sequenced in a study of blood T cell repertoires in COVID-19. Only in-frame clones appear in the TCRdb table, and some are missing; sequencing was by immunoSEQ multiplex PCR. The repertoire holds about 290,000 clones, just under 85% seen once, with 4% to 5% in the top ten. Material for sequencing was peripheral blood. Every receptor here comes from a woman between 45 and 60 years old with active or convalescent COVID-19.

The chain couples TRBV6-1 to TRBJ2-1; TRBD2 matches 7 bases. The CDR3 is 16 amino acids. Germline assignment: CDR1 MNHNS and CDR2 SASEGT. After removal of 3 bases from V and 4 bases from J, the junction contained 9 bases not matched to a gene. The CDR3 region is CASSDTLAATYNEQFF. DNA for the CDR3: TGTGCCAGCAGTGATACCCTAGCGGCCACTTACAATGAGCAGTTCTTC.

This clone was observed a single time. The chain employs TRBV7-9 and TRBJ2-3; perhaps TRBD2 as D (5 bases). The CDR3 totals 15 residues. Germline assignment: CDR1 SEHNR and CDR2 FQNEAQ (reference sequence). V was shortened by 2 bases and J by 7 bases, with 16 bases between the two germline ends. The CDR3 is CASSLKRRSEYTQYF. The CDR3 region has the DNA TGTGCCAGCAGCTTAAAGCGGAGGTCCGAGTATACGCAGTATTTT.

This sequence joins TRBV9 and TRBJ2-1, with TRBD2 matching over 8 bases. The CDR3 contains 15 residues. From germline, CDR1 is SGDLS and CDR2 YYNGEE. Losses at the gene ends were 0 bases for V and 7 bases for J; bases not matched to a gene: 6. As DNA, the CDR3 is TGTGCCAGCAGCGTAGCGGGAGGGCCAGGGAATGAGCAGTTCTTC. Protein: CASSVAGGPGNEQFF.

The chain combines TRBV6-5 with TRBJ2-1; D gene uncertain. The CDR3 spans 13 residues. V lost 2 bases, J lost 7 bases, and 9 bases lay in between. The germline V gene has CDR1 MNHEY and CDR2 SVGAGI. For the CDR3, the DNA is TGTGCCAGCAGTTACAATACAGAAAATGAGCAGTTCTTC. It encodes CASSYNTENEQFF.

The V call is TRBV19, the J call TRBJ1-6; D ambiguous. The ends were cut back, 8 bases at V and 11 bases at J, with 19 bases in the middle. This CDR3 spans 14 amino acids. Germline lookup yields CDR1 LNHDA and CDR2 SQIVND (reference sequence). CDR3 DNA sequence: TGTGCCAGTCGGAATCGAGGGCGGGATGCACCCCTCCACTTT. Encoded protein: CASRNRGRDAPLHF.

The chain carries TRBV30 and TRBJ2-1, with TRBD2 matching 11 bases. From germline, CDR1 is GTSNPN and CDR2 SVGIG (reference sequence). Trimming took 3 bases from V and 5 from J; bases not matched to a gene: 0. The CDR3 covers 13 residues. The CDR3 region has the DNA TGTGCCTGGAGGGGACTAGCGGACAATGAGCAGTTCTTC. Translation: CAWRGLADNEQFF.

The chain recombines TRBV29-1 with TRBJ1-3; TRBD1 agrees at 7 bases. The CDR3 totals 20 residues. Germline-derived CDR1 and CDR2 are SQVTM and ANQGSEA. The junction had 21 bases not matched to a gene; V was cut back by 2 bases and J by 2 bases. The CDR3: CSVEWVVTPTGKTTGNTIYF. CDR3 coding DNA: TGCAGCGTTGAATGGGTGGTGACTCCGACAGGGAAAACAACTGGAAACACCATATATTTT.

V and J are TRBV7-6 and TRBJ1-5, with D possibly being TRBD1 (5 bases). V lost 3 bases, J lost 4 bases, and 7 bases lay in between. Germline loops: CDR1 SGHVS, CDR2 FNYEAQ. The CDR3 is 13 amino acids. The CDR3 DNA sequence: TGTGCCAGCAGCTTGGGGCCGAATCAGCCCCAGCATTTT. As protein: CASSLGPNQPQHF.

J is TRBJ1-5 and V is TRBV3-1 (or the pseudogene TRBV3-2); D perhaps matches TRBD1 (5 bases). The V gene's germline CDR1 is LGHDT and CDR2 YNNKEL (reference sequence). V was clipped by 1 base and J by 2 bases, with 9 bases between them. The CDR3 loop spans 15 amino acids. CDR3 region: CASSQGSGGNQPQHF. CDR3 bases: TGTGCCAGCAGCCAAGGTTCGGGGGGCAATCAGCCCCAGCATTTT.

The CDR3 reads CSASPRTTAEAFF. CDR3 in DNA: TGCAGTGCTAGTCCTAGGACAACCGCTGAAGCTTTCTTT. The J gene is TRBJ1-1, the V gene TRBV20-1, with D maybe TRBD1 (5 bases). Trimming took off 3 bases at V and 6 bases at J, with 14 bases between the two ends. CDR1 DFQATT and CDR2 SNEGSKA come from the germline V gene (reference sequence). The length of the CDR3 is 13 residues.